This TCR beta chain was sequenced in a study of T cell repertoires in cytomegalovirus infection. Study in general: It was the public TCR beta signatures that indicated both CMV infection and matching HLA type.

Per germline, CDR1 SNHLY and CDR2 FYNNEI. CDR3 length: 17 residues. V lost 7 bases to trimming and J lost 0 bases; unmatched junction nucleotides: 8. Study-level findings and limits: CMV carriers with the relevant HLA were identified by cumulative public TCR beta family frequency. The response measured ex vivo was dominated by TCR beta clonotypes (HLA-C-restricted and CMV-specific).

Worth noting for this clonotype: Antigen specificity is unknown.

A single record per CDR3 protein comes from TCRdb applying MiXCR to the reads. The sample lists around 770,000 distinct CDR3 sequences, just under 30% seen once, with around 13% in the top ten. This chain connects TRBV2 to TRBJ2-1; 11 bases agree with TRBD2. The sample was cultured CD8+ T cells from PBMCs, taken from culture after CMV antigen stimulation. This clonotype was sampled from a human donor in good health (CMV status not recorded). Some clones in this sample may be carry-over from other donors' samples. The CDR3 sequence: CASIGLAGNPSYNEQFF. CDR3 nucleotide sequence: TGTGCCAGCATAGGACTAGCGGGCAATCCCTCCTACAATGAGCAGTTCTTC.